A single sample is the source of the 23 T cell receptor beta chains below, sequenced in a study of blood T cells in healthy people across ages. A second roughly 6 to 12 cycle PCR used barcoded and J-beta primers. Each CDR3 protein gets one entry after TCRdb re-called the 5' RACE reads with MiXCR. Found here are around 500,000 distinct CDR3 sequences, around 50% of them singletons; the top ten hold around 23%. The sequencing sample was made of blood. These TCRs come from an elderly man in good health.

The CDR3 is CAISELGGSSYNEQYF. As DNA, the CDR3 is TGTGCCATCAGTGAGCTCGGGGGGAGCTCCTACAATGAGCAGTACTTC. This sequence joins TRBV10-3 and TRBJ2-1, with 7 bases fitting TRBD2. The assigned J gene may be wrong: the sequence end matches TRBJ2-7 better. The CDR3 loop spans 16 amino acids. CDR1 is ENHRY, CDR2 SYGVKD, per germline.

Only one count was recorded for this clonotype. The rearrangement joins TRBV7-2 to TRBJ2-7; 9 nucleotides line up with TRBD1. J gave up 3 bases and V 8 bases, and 5 bases lay outside the gene matches. Per germline, CDR1 SGHTA and CDR2 FQGNSA. This CDR3 spans 13 amino acids. CDR3 sequence (DNA): TGTGCCAGCGGATGGGACAGGGACTACGAGCAGTACTTC. Translated: CASGWDRDYEQYF.

This clonotype has a handful of counts. The DNA for the CDR3 is TGTGCCAGCAGCTTAGCAACCTCGGGGGGGTACGAGCAGTACTTC. Its translation: CASSLATSGGYEQYF. This sequence joins TRBV7-2 and TRBJ2-7, with 8 bases fitting TRBD2. Trimming at V came to 0 bases and at J to 4 bases, leaving 5 bases not matched to a gene. Germline values: CDR1 SGHTA, CDR2 FQGNSA. The CDR3 is 15 residues long.

The genes are TRBV5-1 and TRBJ2-1; a possible D gene is TRBD2 (6 bases). Germline CDR1 is SGHRS and CDR2 is YFSETQ. The V end was cut by 1 base, the J end by 7 bases, with 12 bases between. This CDR3 is 14 amino acids long. The CDR3 region is CASSLLEGMNEQFF. The CDR3, as DNA: TGCGCCAGCAGCTTGTTGGAGGGGATGAATGAGCAGTTCTTC.

The J gene is TRBJ2-7, the V gene TRBV7-9; 8 bases align to TRBD2. This CDR3 has 15 amino acids. V gave up 3 bases and J gave up 5 bases; unmatched junction bases: 9. Germline V CDR1 and CDR2: SEHNR, FQNEAQ (reference sequence). The CDR3: CASSFPHSGKDEQYF. The CDR3 bases are TGTGCCAGCAGCTTCCCGCATAGCGGGAAGGACGAGCAGTACTTC.

The V and J genes are TRBV5-1 and TRBJ1-3, with a tentative D call TRBD1 (6 bases). The CDR3 sequence is 15 residues long. Germline values: CDR1 SGHRS, CDR2 YFSETQ. The V gene lost 5 bases and the J gene lost 0 bases, with 12 bases spanning the gap. The DNA of the CDR3 is TGCGCCAGCAGTCGGACAGCGAGCTCTGGAAACACCATATATTTT. Its protein is CASSRTASSGNTIYF.

This clonotype was recorded at least ten times. The J gene is TRBJ1-5, the V gene TRBV5-5, with 9 bases fitting TRBD1. The CDR3 sequence is 16 residues long. Unmatched junction bases numbered 7, after V lost 3 bases and J lost 3 bases. Per germline, CDR1 SGHKS and CDR2 YYEKEE (reference sequence). CDR3 in DNA: TGTGCCAGCAGCTCCCGGACAGGGGAGGCCAATCAGCCCCAGCATTTT. It specifies CASSSRTGEANQPQHF.

The chain has TRBV20-1 and TRBJ2-1, with 12 bases fitting TRBD2. Germline CDR1 and CDR2: DFQATT and SNEGSKA (reference sequence). Trimming took 0 bases from V and 8 from J; bases not matched to a gene: 8. The CDR3 has 16 residues. CDR3 DNA: TGCAGTGCTAGAGATCCTAGCGGGGGGGCCGGCTATGAGCAGTTCTTC. This sequence encodes CSARDPSGGAGYEQFF.

This chain links TRBV27 with TRBJ1-6; no definite D call. The V gene's germline CDR1 is MNHEY and CDR2 SMNVEV (reference sequence). The CDR3 length is 17 residues. The germline V and J ends were trimmed by 2 bases and 4 bases, with 15 bases remaining between them. CDR3 loop: CASSLSLQHGYNSPLHF. As DNA, the CDR3 is TGTGCCAGCAGTTTAAGTTTACAGCATGGGTATAATTCACCCCTCCACTTT.

V and J are TRBV20-1 and TRBJ2-6; 7 bases map to TRBD2. CDR3 size: 15 residues. CDR1 and CDR2 from the germline V gene are DFQATT and SNEGSKA (reference sequence). The trim removed 6 bases at V and 1 base at J, leaving 6 bases unmatched. CDR3 bases: TGCAGTGCCATGGGAGGGGAGTCTGGGGCCAACGTCCTGACTTTC. Protein sequence: CSAMGGESGANVLTF.

The CDR3 bases are TGCAGTGCTCAAGAGCAAGATACGCAGTATTTT. This sequence encodes CSAQEQDTQYF. The chain couples TRBV20-1 to TRBJ2-3, with D hard to call. The CDR3 totals 11 residues. Deletions cut 5 bases from V and 5 bases from J, with 8 bases between. Per germline, CDR1 DFQATT and CDR2 SNEGSKA (reference sequence).

This clonotype has just one count. This chain links TRBV6-2 or TRBV6-3 with TRBJ2-1; TRBD2 is a possible D gene (5 bases). The CDR3 loop spans 13 amino acids. Between the trimmed V and J ends, which lost 7 bases and 9 bases, there was a span of 16 bases. Germline V lookup: CDR1 MNHEY, CDR2 SVGEGT. The CDR3 protein is CASTEVPEGEQFF. CDR3 nucleotide sequence: TGTGCCAGCACTGAGGTTCCCGAGGGTGAGCAGTTCTTC.

The CDR3 DNA sequence: TGCAGTGCTAGAAAGCCAGCAGGGCCAGGGGAGACCCAGTACTTC. This encodes CSARKPAGPGETQYF. The chain couples TRBV20-1 to TRBJ2-5; possibly TRBD1 for D (5 bases). CDR1 is DFQATT, CDR2 SNEGSKA, per germline (reference sequence). The V end lost 2 bases, the J end lost 5 bases, and 18 bases lay between the germline ends. This CDR3 spans 15 amino acids.

The CDR3: CASSVRQGNLGTDTQYF. CDR3 DNA: TGTGCCAGCAGCGTAAGACAGGGGAACCTAGGGACAGATACGCAGTATTTT. The gene calls are TRBV9 and TRBJ2-3; 8 nucleotides match TRBD1. Per germline, CDR1 SGDLS and CDR2 YYNGEE. The J segment lost 3 bases and the V segment lost 1 base, leaving 10 bases of the junction unmatched. The CDR3 covers 17 residues.

This clonotype was detected only a few times. The gene calls are TRBV7-9 and TRBJ2-7; 7 bases agree with TRBD1. The junction had 7 bases not matched to a gene; V was cut back by 3 bases and J by 2 bases. The CDR3 extends over 15 amino acids. The V gene's germline CDR1 is SEHNR and CDR2 FQNEAQ (reference sequence). The CDR3 loop is CASSFPGQETYEQYF. CDR3 DNA: TGTGCCAGCAGCTTCCCCGGACAGGAGACCTACGAGCAGTACTTC.

This clonotype has a handful of counts. The chain uses TRBV29-1 and TRBJ1-2; D not resolved. The germline V and J ends were trimmed by 4 bases and 0 bases, with 9 bases remaining between them. This CDR3 is built from 13 residues. Germline V lookup: CDR1 SQVTM, CDR2 ANQGSEA. The chain's CDR3 is CSVVGSANYGYTF. For the CDR3, the DNA is TGCAGCGTTGTGGGGAGTGCTAACTATGGCTACACCTTC. Supplemented by reference TRBV29-1 and TRBJ1-2, the full variable domain reads SAVISQKPSRDICQRGTSLTIQCQVDSQVTMMFWYRQQPGQSLTLIATANQGSEATYESGFVIDKFPISRPNLTFSTLTVSNMSPEDSSIYLCSVVGSANYGYTFGSGTRLTVV.

This clonotype was counted a few times. V and J are TRBV5-1 and TRBJ2-1; 7 positions match TRBD2. This CDR3 region has 15 residues. Germline CDR1 reads SGHRS; CDR2 reads YFSETQ. Unmatched junction bases numbered 4, after V lost 0 bases and J lost 4 bases. The CDR3 nucleotides are TGCGCCAGCAGCTTGGACGGGGGGTATTACAATGAGCAGTTCTTC. Translating gives CASSLDGGYYNEQFF. The whole variable domain, filled in from reference TRBV5-1 and TRBJ2-1, reads KAGVTQTPRYLIKTRGQQVTLSCSPISGHRSVSWYQQTPGQGLQFLFEYFSETQRNKGNFPGRFSGRQFSNSRSEMNVSTLELGDSALYLCASSLDGGYYNEQFFGPGTRLTVL.

This sequence joins TRBV6-2 or TRBV6-3 and TRBJ1-4; D perhaps matches TRBD1 (5 bases). Looked up from germline, CDR1 is MNHEY and CDR2 is SVGEGT. Trimming removed 2 bases at V and 6 bases at J, with 13 bases between. The CDR3 sequence is 15 residues long. In DNA form, the CDR3 reads TGTGCCAGCAGTTACGCGCGGGACGGTCATGAAAAACTGTTTTTT. Its translation is CASSYARDGHEKLFF.

Of note for this clonotype: A single base separates this from a much larger clone, so it may be a read error. J is TRBJ1-1 and V is TRBV6-6, with D perhaps matching TRBD1 (5 bases). CDR3 length equals 12 residues. Germline V gene lookup returns CDR1 MNHNY and CDR2 SVGAGI (reference sequence). The CDR3 is CASRVMNTEVFF. The CDR3 region has the DNA TGTGCCTCCAGGGTCATGAACACTGAAGTTTTCTTT.

This clonotype showed up just once. CDR3 protein: CASSYATGGMYNEQFF. CDR3 bases: TGTGCCAGCAGTTACGCAACAGGCGGCATGTACAATGAGCAGTTCTTC. The chain has TRBV6-5 and TRBJ2-1; D is possibly TRBD1 (5 bases). Germline CDR1 reads MNHEY; CDR2 reads SVGAGI. The CDR3 is made up of 16 amino acids. The V gene lost 2 bases and the J gene lost 4 bases, with 15 bases spanning the gap.

The chain's CDR3 is CASSWGGSNQPQHF. CDR3 sequence (DNA): TGTGCCAGCAGCTGGGGGGGTAGCAATCAGCCCCAGCATTTT. The chain joins TRBV7-9 to TRBJ1-5, with a tentative D call TRBD1 (5 bases). The V end was cut by 4 bases, the J end by 0 bases, with 7 bases between. Germline CDR1 and CDR2: SEHNR and FQNEAQ (reference sequence). The length of the CDR3 is 14 residues. Using reference TRBV7-9 and TRBJ1-5 for the parts outside the CDR3, the full variable domain is DTGVSQNPRHKITKRGQNVTFRCDPISEHNRLYWYRQTLGQGPEFLTYFQNEAQLEKSRLLSDRFSAERPKGSFSTLEIQRTEQGDSAMYLCASSWGGSNQPQHFGDGTRLSIL.

The rearrangement links TRBV7-6 to TRBJ2-4, with D perhaps matching TRBD1 (6 bases). Matching the DNA end better, TRBJ2-5 makes the J call doubtful. This CDR3 region has 15 residues. Germline lookup yields CDR1 SGHVS and CDR2 FNYEAQ. This chain's CDR3 is CASSLETGSQETQYF. The CDR3 DNA follows: TGTGCCAGCAGCTTAGAAACAGGGTCTCAAGAGACCCAGTACTTC.

The CDR3 DNA follows: TGTGCCATCAGTGAGTCGCGGACTAGCTTCCACGAGCAGTACTTC. It is translated as CAISESRTSFHEQYF. V is TRBV10-3 and J is TRBJ2-7, with 8 bases fitting TRBD2. This CDR3 comprises 15 residues. The trim removed 0 bases at V and 5 bases at J, leaving 6 bases unmatched. Germline CDR1 ENHRY, CDR2 SYGVKD.